These 24 T cell receptor beta chains originate from one sample sequenced in a study of HIV-infected patients and healthy controls. Reverse transcription used about 500 ng RNA and constant-region primers for alpha and beta. Alpha and beta chain libraries were made separately by chain-specific third strand synthesis with multiplexing indices. TCRdb called the 5' RACE reads again in MiXCR, with one record for every CDR3 protein. The sample contains more than 15,000 distinct CDR3 sequences, about 8.7% of which appear only once. Roughly three months, about 14 weeks, into antiretroviral therapy, follow-up blood was collected. Whole blood was used without fractionation, so all unsorted peripheral T cells were included. Sequenced material: blood, taken during antiretroviral therapy. These receptors originate from an adult with HIV infection.

This clonotype showed up many times. The genes are TRBV5-1 and TRBJ2-5, with 11 bases fitting TRBD2. The V gene end was trimmed by 0 bases and the J gene end by 1 base; junction bases not matched to a gene: 2. Germline lookup yields CDR1 SGHRS and CDR2 YFSETQ. The CDR3 consists of 16 residues. The CDR3 protein is CASSLAGTSGQETQYF. The CDR3, as DNA: TGCGCCAGCAGCTTGGCCGGGACTAGCGGCCAAGAGACCCAGTACTTC.

This clonotype was seen a single time. The rearrangement uses TRBV7-8 and TRBJ1-5, with a possible D match to TRBD1 (5 bases). V lost 5 bases to trimming and J lost 6 bases, with 17 bases between them. The CDR3 sequence is 15 residues long. Per the germline V gene, CDR1 is SGHVS and CDR2 is FQNEAQ. CDR3 in amino acids: CASSPGTSGFQPQHF. CDR3 bases: TGTGCCAGCAGCCCTGGGACTTCAGGTTTTCAGCCCCAGCATTTT.

At least ten counts were recorded for this clonotype. V usage is TRBV29-1 and J usage is TRBJ2-1, with 10 bases matching TRBD2. This CDR3 is built from 13 residues. From germline, CDR1 is SQVTM and CDR2 ANQGSEA. The V and J ends lost 7 bases and 9 bases, in that order; junction bases with no gene match: 9. CDR3 sequence: CSAELAGVIEQFF. CDR3 nucleotides: TGCAGCGCCGAGCTAGCGGGAGTCATTGAGCAGTTCTTC.

By proportion, this clonotype is medium-sized. The chain has TRBV2 and TRBJ1-2; 8 bases agree with TRBD1. V trimming: 8 bases; J trimming: 8 bases; junction bases outside the gene matches: 10. This CDR3 has 13 amino acids. Germline-derived CDR1 and CDR2 are SNHLY and FYNNEI. In DNA, the CDR3 is TGTGCCAGCTTTAATCAGGGGGCAAGGGGCTACACCTTC. Translating it yields CASFNQGARGYTF.

This clonotype occurred a few times. The genes are TRBV11-1 and TRBJ2-1; perhaps D is TRBD1 or TRBD2 (5 bases each). CDR1 and CDR2 from the germline V gene are SGHAT and FQDESV (reference sequence). The CDR3 contains 14 residues. V lost 1 base, J lost 7 bases, and 11 bases lay in between. The CDR3 sequence: CASSLDRGPNEQFF. Here the CDR3 DNA reads TGTGCCAGCAGCTTAGATCGGGGCCCTAATGAGCAGTTCTTC.

Concerning this clonotype itself: A much bigger clone sits one base away, suggesting this may be a read error. The chain links TRBV7-9 to TRBJ2-7, with unresolved D. The V and J ends lost 5 bases and 6 bases respectively, with 14 bases between them. Looked up from germline, CDR1 is SEHNR and CDR2 is FQNEAQ (reference sequence). The CDR3 contains 13 residues. The CDR3 sequence is CASSPGVEVEQYV. DNA of the CDR3: TGTGCCAGCAGCCCTGGAGTTGAAGTCGAGCAGTACGTC.

Within the sample, this clonotype is medium-sized. The rearrangement joins TRBV28 to TRBJ1-1; D is unresolved. Per germline, CDR1 MDHEN and CDR2 SYDVKM. The CDR3 length is 13 residues. Trimming took 2 bases from V and 1 from J, leaving 5 bases between them. CDR3 DNA: TGTGCCAGCAGTTTAGTCGGGAACACTGAAGCTTTCTTT. Protein sequence: CASSLVGNTEAFF.

This clonotype was detected only a few times. J is TRBJ1-1 and V is TRBV29-1; the D gene is possibly TRBD1 (6 bases). Trimming pared 2 bases from V and 7 bases from J, leaving 11 bases between. The CDR3 is 12 amino acids. CDR1 is SQVTM and CDR2 is ANQGSEA in the germline V gene. CDR3 sequence: CSVEQGSGEAFF. For the CDR3, the DNA is TGCAGCGTTGAACAGGGGTCGGGTGAAGCTTTCTTT. The variable domain in full, with the rest retrieved from reference TRBV29-1 and TRBJ1-1, is SAVISQKPSRDICQRGTSLTIQCQVDSQVTMMFWYRQQPGQSLTLIATANQGSEATYESGFVIDKFPISRPNLTFSTLTVSNMSPEDSSIYLCSVEQGSGEAFFGQGTRLTVV.

This clonotype was seen many times. The chain employs TRBV5-5 and TRBJ2-7, with TRBD2 as a possible D gene (5 bases). Trimming took off 0 bases at V and 4 bases at J, with 8 bases between the two ends. Germline CDR1 and CDR2: SGHKS and YYEKEE (reference sequence). The CDR3 sequence is 13 residues long. CDR3 nucleotides: TGTGCCAGCAGCTTGGGGAGCGGATACGAGCAGTACTTC. Translating it yields CASSLGSGYEQYF.

This clonotype was observed many times. This rearrangement joins TRBV2 to TRBJ2-3; D not certain. The length of the CDR3 is 13 residues. Germline V gene lookup returns CDR1 SNHLY and CDR2 FYNNEI. V lost 5 bases to trimming and J lost 6 bases, with 12 bases between them. The CDR3 nucleotides read TGTGCCAGCAGTACTTCTAGGTCGGATACGCAGTATTTT. Amino acid sequence: CASSTSRSDTQYF.

This clonotype has at least ten counts. This chain joins TRBV13 and TRBJ2-2; 14 nucleotides match TRBD2. The CDR3 has 22 residues. Germline-derived CDR1 and CDR2 are PRHDT and FYEKMQ (reference sequence). V gave up 2 bases and J gave up 1 base; unmatched junction bases: 15. Here the CDR3 DNA reads TGTGCCAGCAGCTTACCGGTTGACCTGGGACTAGCGGGGGCTGAGAACACCGGGGAGCTGTTTTTT. It yields the protein CASSLPVDLGLAGAENTGELFF.

This clonotype was seen repeatedly, ten times or more. The V and J genes are TRBV13 and TRBJ1-6, with D maybe TRBD1 (5 bases). The CDR3 has 17 residues. Per the germline V gene, CDR1 is PRHDT and CDR2 is FYEKMQ (reference sequence). Between the trimmed V and J ends, which lost 5 bases and 6 bases, there was a span of 20 bases. CDR3 in amino acids: CASSVLPGGIRNSPLHF. The CDR3, as DNA: TGTGCCAGCAGCGTCCTCCCTGGGGGGATTCGTAATTCACCCCTCCACTTT. The full variable domain, rest sourced from reference TRBV13 and TRBJ1-6, is AAGVIQSPRHLIKEKRETATLKCYPIPRHDTVYWYQQGPGQDPQFLISFYEKMQSDKGSIPDRFSAQQFSDYHSELNMSSLELGDSALYFCASSVLPGGIRNSPLHFGNGTRLTVT.

This clonotype was seen many times. The rearrangement uses TRBV28 and TRBJ2-3; 10 bases align to TRBD2. The CDR3 is 15 residues long. V dropped 5 bases and J dropped 4; count of bases not matched to a gene: 6. CDR1 is MDHEN and CDR2 is SYDVKM in the germline V gene. The DNA for the CDR3 is TGTGCCAGCAGTCCACCGACTAGCGGGCCAGATACGCAGTATTTT. Encoded protein: CASSPPTSGPDTQYF.

The genes are TRBV30 and TRBJ1-3; D gene ambiguous. V was pared by 1 base and J by 2 bases, with 9 bases between. CDR3 length: 14 residues. Germline CDR1 reads GTSNPN; CDR2 reads SVGIG (reference sequence). CDR3 amino acids: CAWSEWGPGNTIYF. The DNA for the CDR3 is TGTGCCTGGAGTGAATGGGGTCCTGGAAACACCATATATTTT. Using reference TRBV30 and TRBJ1-3 for the parts outside the CDR3, the full variable domain is SQTIHQWPATLVQPVGSPLSLECTVEGTSNPNLYWYRQAAGRGLQLLFYSVGIGQISSEVPQNLSASRPQDRQFILSSKKLLLSDSGFYLCAWSEWGPGNTIYFGEGSWLTVV.

V gene TRBV7-9 combines with J gene TRBJ2-7, with 7 positions matching TRBD2. The junction had 6 bases not matched to a gene; V was cut back by 0 bases and J by 7 bases. Germline CDR1 and CDR2: SEHNR and FQNEAQ (reference sequence). The CDR3 consists of 14 residues. The CDR3 bases are TGTGCCAGCAGCTTAGCCCCGGGACTAAAAGAGCAGTACTTC. It yields the protein CASSLAPGLKEQYF.

There are many counts of this clonotype. The chain recombines TRBV4-1 with TRBJ1-1, with 10 bases identical to TRBD1. The CDR3 contains 16 residues. Trimming cost V 1 base and J 3 bases; bases outside gene matches: 5. Germline V gene data show CDR1 as MGHRA and CDR2 as YSYEKL. The CDR3 region is CASSQGQGAWDTEAFF. CDR3 DNA sequence: TGCGCCAGCAGCCAAGGACAGGGGGCCTGGGACACTGAAGCTTTCTTT.

This chain links TRBV9 with TRBJ2-1, with 8 positions matching TRBD2. This CDR3 region has 15 residues. The germline gives CDR1 SGDLS, CDR2 YYNGEE. V dropped 3 bases and J dropped 0; count of bases not matched to a gene: 2. The CDR3 nucleotides read TGTGCCAGCAGCGGGACTAGCAGCTCCTACAATGAGCAGTTCTTC. This gives the protein CASSGTSSSYNEQFF.

This clonotype was seen many times. The rearrangement uses TRBV2 and TRBJ1-6; D uncertain. The CDR3 sequence is 14 residues long. Deletions cut 11 bases from V and 3 bases from J, with 14 bases between. Per germline, CDR1 SNHLY and CDR2 FYNNEI. The chain's CDR3 is CAGRTNSYNSPLHF. The CDR3 DNA follows: TGTGCCGGACGGACGAATAGCTATAATTCACCCCTCCACTTT.

In DNA form, the CDR3 reads TGCGCCAGCAGCTCCGGAGGGACGTACCCTGAAGCTTTCTTT. It translates to CASSSGGTYPEAFF. The J gene is TRBJ1-1, the V gene TRBV5-1; possibly TRBD1 for D (5 bases). The CDR3 runs to 14 residues. Germline V gene lookup returns CDR1 SGHRS and CDR2 YFSETQ. V lost 3 bases and J lost 6, with 15 bases in between.

This clonotype was observed many times. The genes are TRBV20-1 and TRBJ2-3, with D uncertain. The CDR3 runs 14 residues. V shed 0 bases and J shed 4 bases, with 11 bases lying between them. Germline V lookup: CDR1 DFQATT, CDR2 SNEGSKA (reference sequence). The CDR3 sequence: CSARDWLGADTQYF. CDR3 nucleotide sequence: TGCAGTGCTAGAGATTGGCTCGGCGCAGATACGCAGTATTTT.

The table lists this clonotype with a few counts. The V call is TRBV6-5, the J call TRBJ2-5, with D unresolved. Trimming stripped 2 bases from V and 5 bases from J, with 12 bases between. The germline CDR1 and CDR2 sequences are MNHEY and SVGAGI. The CDR3 runs 14 residues. The chain's CDR3 is CASSYGRLRETQYF. The DNA for the CDR3 is TGTGCCAGCAGTTACGGGCGTTTAAGGGAGACCCAGTACTTC.

This clonotype has ten or more counts. This chain joins TRBV11-1 and TRBJ1-1; D gene uncertain. The germline V gene encodes CDR1 SGHAT and CDR2 FQDESV (reference sequence). This CDR3 is built from 12 residues. Trimming shortened V by 5 bases and J by 1 base, and 5 bases separated the two germline ends. CDR3 DNA sequence: TGTGCCAGCAGCACAAGGAACACTGAAGCTTTCTTT. Translated: CASSTRNTEAFF.

This clonotype was counted ten times or more. The chain combines TRBV28 with TRBJ2-7; 9 bases align to TRBD1. V trimming: 6 bases; J trimming: 5 bases; junction bases outside the gene matches: 5. The CDR3 is 13 amino acids. Germline-derived CDR1 and CDR2 are MDHEN and SYDVKM. As DNA, the CDR3 is TGTGCCAGCAGACCGGGACAGGGTAACGAGCAGTACTTC. Translation: CASRPGQGNEQYF.

In this sample, this clonotype turned up many times. This sequence joins TRBV9 and TRBJ2-3; no clear D. Germline loops: CDR1 SGDLS, CDR2 YYNGEE. The CDR3 totals 16 residues. The V and J ends lost 0 bases and 1 base respectively, with 12 bases between them. DNA of the CDR3: TGTGCCAGCAGCGTAGAAGAGGTTTATGGCACAGATACGCAGTATTTT. As protein: CASSVEEVYGTDTQYF.